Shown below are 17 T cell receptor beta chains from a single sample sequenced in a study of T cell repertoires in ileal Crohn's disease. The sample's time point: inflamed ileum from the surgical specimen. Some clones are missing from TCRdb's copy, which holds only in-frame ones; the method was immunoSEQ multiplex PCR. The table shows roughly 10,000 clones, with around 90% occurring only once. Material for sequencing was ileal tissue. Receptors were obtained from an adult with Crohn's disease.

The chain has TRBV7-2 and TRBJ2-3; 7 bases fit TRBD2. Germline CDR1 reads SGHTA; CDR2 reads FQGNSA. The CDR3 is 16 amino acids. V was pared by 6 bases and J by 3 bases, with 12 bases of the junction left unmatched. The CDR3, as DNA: TGTGCCAGCAGAGATGGGGGGGGGAGTAGGACAGATACGCAGTATTTT. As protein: CASRDGGGSRTDTQYF.

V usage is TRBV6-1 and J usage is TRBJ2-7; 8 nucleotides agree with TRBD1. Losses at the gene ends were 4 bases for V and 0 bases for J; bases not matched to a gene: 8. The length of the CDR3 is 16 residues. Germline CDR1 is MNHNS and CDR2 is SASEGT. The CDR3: CASSASTGVGSYEQYV. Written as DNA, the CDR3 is TGTGCCAGCAGTGCGTCGACAGGGGTGGGCTCCTACGAGCAGTACGTC.

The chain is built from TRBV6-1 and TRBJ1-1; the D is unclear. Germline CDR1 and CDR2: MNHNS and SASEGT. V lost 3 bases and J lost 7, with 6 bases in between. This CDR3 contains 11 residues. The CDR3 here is CASSERIEAFF. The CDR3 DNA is TGTGCCAGCAGTGAGAGGATTGAAGCTTTCTTT.

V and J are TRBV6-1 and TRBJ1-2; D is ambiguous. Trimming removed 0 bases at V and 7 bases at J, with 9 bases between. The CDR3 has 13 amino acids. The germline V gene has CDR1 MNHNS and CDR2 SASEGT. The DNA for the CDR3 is TGTGCCAGCAGTGAAGCTGAGGCCGGTGGCTACACCTTC. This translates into CASSEAEAGGYTF.

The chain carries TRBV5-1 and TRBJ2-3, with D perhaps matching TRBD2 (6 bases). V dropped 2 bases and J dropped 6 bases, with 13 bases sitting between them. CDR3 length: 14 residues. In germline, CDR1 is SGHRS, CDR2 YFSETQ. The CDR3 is CASSFGGQGDTQYF. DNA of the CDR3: TGCGCCAGCAGCTTCGGAGGGCAGGGTGATACGCAGTATTTT.

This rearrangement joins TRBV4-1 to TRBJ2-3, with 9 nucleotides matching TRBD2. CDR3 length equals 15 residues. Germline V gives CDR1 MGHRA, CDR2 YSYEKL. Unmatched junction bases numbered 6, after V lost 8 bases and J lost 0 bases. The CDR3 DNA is TGCGCCAGCGGTCTAGCGGGAACTAGCACAGATACGCAGTATTTT. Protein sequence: CASGLAGTSTDTQYF.

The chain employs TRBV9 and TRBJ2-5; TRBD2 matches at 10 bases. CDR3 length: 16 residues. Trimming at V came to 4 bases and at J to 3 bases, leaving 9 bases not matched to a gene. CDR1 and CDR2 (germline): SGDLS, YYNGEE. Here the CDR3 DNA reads TGTGCCAGCAGCCTTTCTCCACTAGCGGGAAAAGAGACCCAGTACTTC. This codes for CASSLSPLAGKETQYF.

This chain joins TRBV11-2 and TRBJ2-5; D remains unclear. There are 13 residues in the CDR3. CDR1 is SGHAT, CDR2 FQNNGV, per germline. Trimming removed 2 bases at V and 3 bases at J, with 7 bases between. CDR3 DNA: TGTGCCAGCAGCTTATGGGAAGAAGAGACCCAGTACTTC. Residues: CASSLWEEETQYF.

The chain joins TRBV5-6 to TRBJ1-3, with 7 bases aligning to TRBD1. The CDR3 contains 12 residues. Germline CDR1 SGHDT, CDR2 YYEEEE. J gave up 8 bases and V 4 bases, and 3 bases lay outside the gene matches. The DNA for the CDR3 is TGTGCCAGCAGCCGAAGGGGGCACACCATATATTTT. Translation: CASSRRGHTIYF.

The DNA of the CDR3 is TGTGCCAGCAGTACCCCGGATCGGCGCGAGCAGTACGTC. Residues: CASSTPDRREQYV. This sequence joins TRBV6-1 and TRBJ2-7; D is undetermined. The V end was cut by 5 bases, the J end by 6 bases, with 14 bases between. The CDR3 totals 13 residues. Looked up from germline, CDR1 is MNHNS and CDR2 is SASEGT.

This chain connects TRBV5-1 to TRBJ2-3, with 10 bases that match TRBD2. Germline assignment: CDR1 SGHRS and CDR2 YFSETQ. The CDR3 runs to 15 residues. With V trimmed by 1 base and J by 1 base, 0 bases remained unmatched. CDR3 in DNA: TGCGCCAGCAGCTTGACTAGCGGGGGCACAGATACGCAGTATTTT. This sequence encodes CASSLTSGGTDTQYF.

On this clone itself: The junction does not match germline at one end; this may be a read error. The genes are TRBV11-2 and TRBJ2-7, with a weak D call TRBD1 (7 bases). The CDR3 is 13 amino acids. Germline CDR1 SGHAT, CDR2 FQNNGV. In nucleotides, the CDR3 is TGTGCCAGCAGCTTAGAACTGGCGGCAGGGGGGAACTTC. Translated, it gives CASSLELAAGGNF.

In nucleotides, the CDR3 is TGTGCCAGCAGTTCAAGACAGTATGGCTACACCTTC. Translated: CASSSRQYGYTF. The chain recombines TRBV6-5 with TRBJ1-2, with D possibly being TRBD1 (5 bases). CDR3 length: 12 residues. V was pared by 4 bases and J by 5 bases, with 8 bases between. The germline CDR1 and CDR2 sequences are MNHEY and SVGAGI.

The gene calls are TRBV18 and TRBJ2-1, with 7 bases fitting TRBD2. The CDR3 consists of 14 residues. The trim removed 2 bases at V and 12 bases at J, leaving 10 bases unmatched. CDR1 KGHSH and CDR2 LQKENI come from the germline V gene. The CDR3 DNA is TGTGCCAGCTCACCAGAAAGCGGGGTGTGGGGGCAGTTCTTC. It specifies CASSPESGVWGQFF.

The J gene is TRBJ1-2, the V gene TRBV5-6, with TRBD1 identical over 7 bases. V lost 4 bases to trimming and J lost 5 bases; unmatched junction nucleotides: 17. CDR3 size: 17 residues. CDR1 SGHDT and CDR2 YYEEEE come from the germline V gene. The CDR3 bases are TGTGCCAGCAGCCCGGACAGGAGTAGCGCGGGGTTTTATGGCTACACCTTC. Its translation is CASSPDRSSAGFYGYTF.

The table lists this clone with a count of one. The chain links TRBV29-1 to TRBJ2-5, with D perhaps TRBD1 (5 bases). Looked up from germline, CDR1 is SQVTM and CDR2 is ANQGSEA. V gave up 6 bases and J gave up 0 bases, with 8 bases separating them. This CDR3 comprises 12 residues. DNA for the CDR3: TGCAGCGTACAGACAGACCAAGAGACCCAGTACTTC. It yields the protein CSVQTDQETQYF.

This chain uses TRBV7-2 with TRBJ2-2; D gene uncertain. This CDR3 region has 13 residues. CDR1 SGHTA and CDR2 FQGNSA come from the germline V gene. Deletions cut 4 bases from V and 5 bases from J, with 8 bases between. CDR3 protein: CASSYLGTGELFF. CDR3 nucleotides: TGTGCCAGCAGCTATTTAGGGACCGGGGAGCTGTTTTTT. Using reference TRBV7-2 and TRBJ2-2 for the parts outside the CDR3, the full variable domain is GAGVSQSPSNKVTEKGKDVELRCDPISGHTALYWYRQSLGQGLEFLIYFQGNSAPDKSGLPSDRFSAERTGGSVSTLTIQRTQQEDSAVYLCASSYLGTGELFFGEGSRLTVL.